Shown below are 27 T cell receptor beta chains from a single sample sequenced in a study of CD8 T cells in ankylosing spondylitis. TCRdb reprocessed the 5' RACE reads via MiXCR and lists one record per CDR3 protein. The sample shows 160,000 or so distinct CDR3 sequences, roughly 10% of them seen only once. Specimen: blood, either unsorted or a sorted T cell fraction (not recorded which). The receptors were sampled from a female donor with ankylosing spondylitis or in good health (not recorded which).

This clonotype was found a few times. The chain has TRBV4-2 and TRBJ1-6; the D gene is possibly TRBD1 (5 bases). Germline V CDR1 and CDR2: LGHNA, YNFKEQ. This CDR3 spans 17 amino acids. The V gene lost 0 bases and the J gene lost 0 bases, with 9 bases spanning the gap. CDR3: CASSQETASSYNSPLHF. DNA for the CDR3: TGTGCCAGCAGCCAAGAGACAGCGAGCTCCTATAATTCACCCCTCCACTTT.

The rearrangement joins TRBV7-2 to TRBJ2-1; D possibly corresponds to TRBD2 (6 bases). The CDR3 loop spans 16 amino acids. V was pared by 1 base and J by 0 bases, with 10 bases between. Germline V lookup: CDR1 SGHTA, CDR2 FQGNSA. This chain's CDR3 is CASSLGGRRSYNEQFF. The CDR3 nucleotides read TGTGCCAGCAGCTTAGGTGGGAGGCGCTCCTACAATGAGCAGTTCTTC. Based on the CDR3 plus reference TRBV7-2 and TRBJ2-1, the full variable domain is GAGVSQSPSNKVTEKGKDVELRCDPISGHTALYWYRQSLGQGLEFLIYFQGNSAPDKSGLPSDRFSAERTGGSVSTLTIQRTQQEDSAVYLCASSLGGRRSYNEQFFGPGTRLTVL.

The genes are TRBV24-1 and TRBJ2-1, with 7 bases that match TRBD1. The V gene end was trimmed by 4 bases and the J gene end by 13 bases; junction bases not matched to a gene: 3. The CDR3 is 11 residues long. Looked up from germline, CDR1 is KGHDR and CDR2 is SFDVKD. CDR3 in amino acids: CATSDRQGQFF. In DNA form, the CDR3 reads TGTGCCACCAGTGACAGACAGGGTCAGTTCTTC.

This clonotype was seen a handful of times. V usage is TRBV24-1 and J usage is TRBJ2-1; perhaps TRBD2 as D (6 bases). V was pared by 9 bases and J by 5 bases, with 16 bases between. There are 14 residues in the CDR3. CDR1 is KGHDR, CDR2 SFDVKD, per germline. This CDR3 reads CATSLGGADNEQFF. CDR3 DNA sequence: TGTGCCACCTCCTTAGGAGGGGCTGACAATGAGCAGTTCTTC.

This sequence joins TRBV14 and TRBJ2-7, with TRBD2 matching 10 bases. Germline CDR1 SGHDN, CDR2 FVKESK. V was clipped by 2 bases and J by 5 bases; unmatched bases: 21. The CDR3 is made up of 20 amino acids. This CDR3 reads CASSQSPWLAGDRGIDEQYF. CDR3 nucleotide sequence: TGTGCCAGCAGCCAAAGCCCATGGCTAGCGGGAGATCGTGGCATCGACGAGCAGTACTTC.

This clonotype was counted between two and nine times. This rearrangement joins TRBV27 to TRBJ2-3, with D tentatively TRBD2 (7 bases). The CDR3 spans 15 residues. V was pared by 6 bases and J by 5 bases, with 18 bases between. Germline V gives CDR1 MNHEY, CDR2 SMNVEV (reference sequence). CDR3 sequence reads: CASSFLEGGKDTQYF. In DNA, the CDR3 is TGTGCCAGCAGCTTTCTAGAGGGGGGGAAAGATACGCAGTATTTT.

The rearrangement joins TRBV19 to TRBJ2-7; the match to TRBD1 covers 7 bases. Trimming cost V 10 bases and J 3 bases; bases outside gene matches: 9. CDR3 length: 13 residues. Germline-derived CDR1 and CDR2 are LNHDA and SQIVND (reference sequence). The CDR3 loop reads CATAWAGGYEQYF. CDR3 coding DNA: TGTGCCACCGCCTGGGCAGGGGGCTACGAGCAGTACTTC.

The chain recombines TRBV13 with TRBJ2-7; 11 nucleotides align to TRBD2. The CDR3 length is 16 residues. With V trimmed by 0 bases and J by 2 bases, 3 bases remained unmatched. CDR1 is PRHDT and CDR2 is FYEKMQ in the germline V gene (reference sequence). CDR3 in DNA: TGTGCCAGCAGCTTAGGAACTAGCGGGAGCCCCTACGAGCAGTACTTC. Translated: CASSLGTSGSPYEQYF.

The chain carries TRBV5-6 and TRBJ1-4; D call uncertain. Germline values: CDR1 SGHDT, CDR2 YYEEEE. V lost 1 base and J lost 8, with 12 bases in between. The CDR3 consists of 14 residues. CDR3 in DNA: TGTGCCAGCAGCTTGATGTTTACAGAAGAAAAACTGTTTTTT. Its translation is CASSLMFTEEKLFF.

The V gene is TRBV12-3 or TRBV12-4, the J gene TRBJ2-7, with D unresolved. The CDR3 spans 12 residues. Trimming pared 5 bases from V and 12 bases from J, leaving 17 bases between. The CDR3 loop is CASSPGGNVAYF. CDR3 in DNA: TGTGCCAGCAGTCCCGGCGGAAACGTGGCGTACTTC.

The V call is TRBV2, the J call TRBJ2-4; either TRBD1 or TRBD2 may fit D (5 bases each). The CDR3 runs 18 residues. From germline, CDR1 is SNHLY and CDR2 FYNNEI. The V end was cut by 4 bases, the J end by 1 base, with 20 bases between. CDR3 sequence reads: CASSVTPGGGEAKNIQYF. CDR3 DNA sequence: TGTGCCAGCAGTGTTACTCCTGGGGGTGGTGAGGCCAAAAACATTCAGTACTTC.

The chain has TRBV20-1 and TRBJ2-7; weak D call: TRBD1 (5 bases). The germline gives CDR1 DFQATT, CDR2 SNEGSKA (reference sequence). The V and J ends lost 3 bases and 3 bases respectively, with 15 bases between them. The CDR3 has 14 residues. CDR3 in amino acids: CSASPRQSVYEQYF. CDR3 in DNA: TGCAGTGCTAGTCCCCGACAGTCCGTCTACGAGCAGTACTTC.

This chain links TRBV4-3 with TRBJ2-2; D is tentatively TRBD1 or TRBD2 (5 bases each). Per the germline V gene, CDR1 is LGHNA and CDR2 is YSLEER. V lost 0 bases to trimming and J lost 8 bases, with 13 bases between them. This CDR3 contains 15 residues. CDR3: CASSQDWGFKGELFF. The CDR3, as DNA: TGCGCCAGCAGCCAAGATTGGGGGTTCAAGGGGGAGCTGTTTTTT.

CDR3 coding DNA: TGTGCCAGCAGCCCCCTTAGTGAGCAGTTCTTC. Residues: CASSPLSEQFF. The chain couples TRBV11-3 to TRBJ2-1; D unresolved. The CDR3 consists of 11 residues. V gave up 5 bases and J gave up 9 bases, with 8 bases separating them. Germline V CDR1 and CDR2: SGHNT, YENEEA.

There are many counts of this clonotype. CDR3 in amino acids: CASSLTRGLGQPQHF. The CDR3 DNA follows: TGTGCCAGCAGCCTAACGAGGGGCTTGGGGCAGCCCCAGCATTTT. The rearrangement links TRBV11-2 to TRBJ1-5; D perhaps matches TRBD1 (5 bases). V lost 5 bases to trimming and J lost 7 bases, with 18 bases between them. The CDR3 has 15 residues. CDR1 is SGHAT, CDR2 FQNNGV, per germline.

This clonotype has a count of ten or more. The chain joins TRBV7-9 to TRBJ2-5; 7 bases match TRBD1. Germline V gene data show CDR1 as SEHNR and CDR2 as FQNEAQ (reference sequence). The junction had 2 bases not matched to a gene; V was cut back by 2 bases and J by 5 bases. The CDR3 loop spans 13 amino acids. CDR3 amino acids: CASSLNRGETQYF. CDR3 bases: TGTGCCAGCAGCTTAAACAGGGGCGAGACCCAGTACTTC.

CDR3 region: CASSERLAGDSDTQYF. CDR3 nucleotides: TGTGCCAGCAGCGAACGACTAGCGGGAGATTCAGATACGCAGTATTTT. The chain employs TRBV21-1 and TRBJ2-3; TRBD2 is the table's D call, not checked against the DNA. TRBV21-1 is designated a pseudogene. This CDR3 is built from 16 residues.

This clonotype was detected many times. This chain's CDR3 is CASSQVGLGTGDGTDTQYF. The CDR3 nucleotides are TGTGCCAGCAGCCAAGTCGGGTTGGGGACAGGGGACGGCACAGATACGCAGTATTTT. The chain has TRBV3-1 and TRBJ2-3; 10 nucleotides agree with TRBD1. CDR1 and CDR2 from the germline V gene are LGHDT and YNNKEL (reference sequence). With V trimmed by 1 base and J by 1 base, 11 bases remained unmatched. There are 19 residues in the CDR3.

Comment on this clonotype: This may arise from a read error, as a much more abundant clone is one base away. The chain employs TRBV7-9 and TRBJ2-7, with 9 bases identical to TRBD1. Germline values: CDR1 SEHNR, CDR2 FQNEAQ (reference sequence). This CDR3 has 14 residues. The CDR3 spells CASSPRDRDYEKYF. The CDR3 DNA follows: TGTGCCAGCAGCCCTCGGGACAGGGATTACGAGAAGTACTTC.

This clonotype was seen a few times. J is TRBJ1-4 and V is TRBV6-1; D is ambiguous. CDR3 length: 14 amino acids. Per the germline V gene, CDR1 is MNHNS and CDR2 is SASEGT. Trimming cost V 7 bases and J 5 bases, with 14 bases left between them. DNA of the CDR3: TGTGCCAGCACCCCCGGGGTCTTAAATGAAAAACTGTTTTTT. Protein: CASTPGVLNEKLFF.

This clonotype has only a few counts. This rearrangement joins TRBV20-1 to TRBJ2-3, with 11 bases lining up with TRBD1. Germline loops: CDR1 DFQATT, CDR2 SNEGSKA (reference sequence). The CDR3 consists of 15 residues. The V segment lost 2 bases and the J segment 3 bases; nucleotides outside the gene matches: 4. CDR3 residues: CSARPDRGLTDTQYF. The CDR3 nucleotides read TGCAGTGCTAGACCGGACAGGGGGCTTACAGATACGCAGTATTTT.

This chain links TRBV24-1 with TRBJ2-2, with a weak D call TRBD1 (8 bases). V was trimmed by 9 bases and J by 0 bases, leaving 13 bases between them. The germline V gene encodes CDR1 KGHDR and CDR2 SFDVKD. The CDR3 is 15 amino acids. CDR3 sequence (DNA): TGTGCCACCGGGGGGGACAGGTCGAACACCGGGGAGCTGTTTTTT. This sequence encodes CATGGDRSNTGELFF.

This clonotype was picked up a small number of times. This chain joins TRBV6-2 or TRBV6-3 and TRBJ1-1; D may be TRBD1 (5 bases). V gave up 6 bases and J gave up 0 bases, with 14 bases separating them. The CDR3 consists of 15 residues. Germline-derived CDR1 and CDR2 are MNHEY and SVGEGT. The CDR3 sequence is CASSSQDTLNTEAFF. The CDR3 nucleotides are TGTGCCAGCAGCTCCCAGGACACCCTGAACACTGAAGCTTTCTTT.

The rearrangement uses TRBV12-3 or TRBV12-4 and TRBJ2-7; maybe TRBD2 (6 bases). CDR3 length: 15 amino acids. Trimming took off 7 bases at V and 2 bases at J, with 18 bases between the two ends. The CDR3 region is CASTLGAGYTYEQYF. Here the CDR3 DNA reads TGTGCCAGCACCCTTGGTGCGGGGTACACCTACGAGCAGTACTTC.

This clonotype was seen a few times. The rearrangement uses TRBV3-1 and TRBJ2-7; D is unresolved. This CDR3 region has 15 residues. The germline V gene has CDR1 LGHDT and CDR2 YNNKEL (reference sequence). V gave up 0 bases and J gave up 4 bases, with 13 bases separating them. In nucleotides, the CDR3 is TGTGCCAGCAGCCAAGATGCACCCCTAGGGTACGAGCAGTACTTC. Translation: CASSQDAPLGYEQYF.

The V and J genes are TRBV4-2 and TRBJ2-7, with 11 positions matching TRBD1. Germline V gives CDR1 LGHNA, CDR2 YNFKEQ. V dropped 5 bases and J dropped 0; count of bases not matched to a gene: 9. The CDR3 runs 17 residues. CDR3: CASSWGQGGRSSYEQYF. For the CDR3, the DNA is TGTGCCAGCAGCTGGGGACAGGGGGGTCGAAGCTCCTACGAGCAGTACTTC.

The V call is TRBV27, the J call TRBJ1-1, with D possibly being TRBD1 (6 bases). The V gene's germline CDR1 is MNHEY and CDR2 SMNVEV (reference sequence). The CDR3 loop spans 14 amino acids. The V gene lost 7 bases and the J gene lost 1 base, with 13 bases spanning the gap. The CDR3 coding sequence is TGTGCCAGCAAGACATGGACAGCGAACACTGAAGCTTTCTTT. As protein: CASKTWTANTEAFF.